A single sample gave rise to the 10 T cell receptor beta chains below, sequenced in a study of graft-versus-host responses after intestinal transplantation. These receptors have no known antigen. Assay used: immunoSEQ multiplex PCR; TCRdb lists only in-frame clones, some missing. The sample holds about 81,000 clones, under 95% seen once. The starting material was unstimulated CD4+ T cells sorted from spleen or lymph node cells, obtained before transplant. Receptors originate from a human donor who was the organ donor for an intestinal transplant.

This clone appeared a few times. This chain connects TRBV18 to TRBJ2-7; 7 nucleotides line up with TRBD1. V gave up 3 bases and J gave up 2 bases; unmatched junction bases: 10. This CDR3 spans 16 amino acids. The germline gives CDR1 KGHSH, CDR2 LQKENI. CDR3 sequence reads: CASSPPGQLSTYEQYF. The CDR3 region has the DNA TGTGCCAGCTCACCTCCGGGACAGCTGTCCACCTACGAGCAGTACTTC.

The CDR3 sequence: CASSPLGTGVTETQYF. The CDR3 DNA reads TGTGCCAGCAGCCCTCTAGGGACAGGGGTCACAGAGACCCAGTACTTC. The chain recombines TRBV11-1 with TRBJ2-5; 10 bases are a match to TRBD1. The CDR3 runs to 16 residues. J was trimmed by 4 bases and V by 5 bases; bases with no gene match: 10. The germline CDR1 and CDR2 sequences are SGHAT and FQDESV (reference sequence).

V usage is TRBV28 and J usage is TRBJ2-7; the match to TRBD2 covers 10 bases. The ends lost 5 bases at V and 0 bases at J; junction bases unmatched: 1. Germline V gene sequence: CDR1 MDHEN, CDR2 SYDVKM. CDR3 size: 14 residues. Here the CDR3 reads CASSPSGSSYEQYF. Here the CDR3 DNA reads TGTGCCAGCAGTCCTAGCGGGAGCTCCTACGAGCAGTACTTC.

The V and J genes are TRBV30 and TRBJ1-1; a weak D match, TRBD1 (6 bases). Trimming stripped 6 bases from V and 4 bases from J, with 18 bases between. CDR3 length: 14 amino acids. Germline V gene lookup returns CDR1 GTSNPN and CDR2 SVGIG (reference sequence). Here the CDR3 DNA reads TGTGCCTGTTTTCAGGGGCAGGCTAGCACTGAAGCTTTCTTT. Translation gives CACFQGQASTEAFF.

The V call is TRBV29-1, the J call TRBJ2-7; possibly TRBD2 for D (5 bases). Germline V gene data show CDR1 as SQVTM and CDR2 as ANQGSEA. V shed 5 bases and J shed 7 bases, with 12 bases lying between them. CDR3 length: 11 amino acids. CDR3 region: CSVRRTGEQYF. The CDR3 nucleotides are TGCAGCGTTAGAAGGACGGGGGAGCAGTACTTC.

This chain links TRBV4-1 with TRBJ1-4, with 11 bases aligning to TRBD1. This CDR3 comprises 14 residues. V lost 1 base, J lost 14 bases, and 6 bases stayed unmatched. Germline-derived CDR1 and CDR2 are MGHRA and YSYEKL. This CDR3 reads CASSQVLGQGDLFF. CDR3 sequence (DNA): TGCGCCAGCAGCCAAGTATTGGGACAGGGGGATCTGTTTTTT.

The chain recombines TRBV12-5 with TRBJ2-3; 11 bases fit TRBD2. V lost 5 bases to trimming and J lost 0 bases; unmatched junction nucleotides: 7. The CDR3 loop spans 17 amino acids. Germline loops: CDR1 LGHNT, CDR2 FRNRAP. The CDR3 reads CASGLMTSGTSTDTQYF. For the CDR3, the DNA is TGTGCTAGTGGTCTGATGACTAGCGGGACTAGCACAGATACGCAGTATTTT.

The CDR3 protein is CASNTGYTEAFF. As DNA, the CDR3 is TGTGCCAGCAATACAGGGTACACTGAAGCTTTCTTT. The chain employs TRBV6-1 and TRBJ1-1; a possible D gene is TRBD1 (6 bases). Per the germline V gene, CDR1 is MNHNS and CDR2 is SASEGT. This CDR3 has 12 residues. The V gene lost 7 bases and the J gene lost 3 bases, with 9 bases spanning the gap.

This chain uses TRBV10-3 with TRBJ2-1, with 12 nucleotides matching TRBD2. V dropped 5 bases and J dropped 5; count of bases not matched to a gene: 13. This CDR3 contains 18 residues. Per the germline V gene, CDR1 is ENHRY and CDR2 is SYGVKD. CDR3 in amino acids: CAISPGLAGKLGDNEQFF. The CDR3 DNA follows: TGTGCCATCAGTCCGGGACTAGCGGGCAAGCTTGGGGACAATGAGCAGTTCTTC.

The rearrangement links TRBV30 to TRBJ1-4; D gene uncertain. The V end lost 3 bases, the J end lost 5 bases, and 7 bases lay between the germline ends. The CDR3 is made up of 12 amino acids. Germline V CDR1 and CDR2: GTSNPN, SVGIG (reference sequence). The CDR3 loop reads CAWRARNEKLFF. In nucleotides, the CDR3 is TGTGCCTGGAGGGCGCGGAATGAAAAACTGTTTTTT.